The clone carrying this TCR beta chain was recorded once. Its antigen is currently unknown. Data came from immunoSEQ multiplex PCR; TCRdb stores just in-frame clones and leaves some out. The sample records about 68,000 clones, 82% being singletons. Prior autoimmune disease or systemic immunosuppression barred patients. This record belongs to a study of OX40 agonist ivuxolimab in advanced cancers. Study context: Participants averaged 60 years of age (range roughly 20 to 90) and were 82.7% male. Findings and caveats of the study: Clones of CD4+ and CD8+ blood T cells grew by week 6 at doses of 0.1 to 3.0 mg/kg. The study found among the lowest clonal expansion in partial responders at 0.1-3.0 mg/kg.

The CDR3 loop spans 16 amino acids. The germline V gene has CDR1 SGHTA and CDR2 FQGNSA. V was shortened by 5 bases and J by 3 bases, with 16 bases between the two germline ends. V gene TRBV7-2 combines with J gene TRBJ1-4; no clear D. The sequences come from CD4+ or CD8+ T cells sorted from blood, collected in a trial of the OX40 agonist ivuxolimab. This receptor was identified in an adult with an advanced solid tumor such as melanoma, head and neck, liver or kidney cancer. DNA of the CDR3: TGTGCCAGCAGCCCATACCGCCCCCAGGCTAATGAAAAACTGTTTTTT. Residues: CASSPYRPQANEKLFF.